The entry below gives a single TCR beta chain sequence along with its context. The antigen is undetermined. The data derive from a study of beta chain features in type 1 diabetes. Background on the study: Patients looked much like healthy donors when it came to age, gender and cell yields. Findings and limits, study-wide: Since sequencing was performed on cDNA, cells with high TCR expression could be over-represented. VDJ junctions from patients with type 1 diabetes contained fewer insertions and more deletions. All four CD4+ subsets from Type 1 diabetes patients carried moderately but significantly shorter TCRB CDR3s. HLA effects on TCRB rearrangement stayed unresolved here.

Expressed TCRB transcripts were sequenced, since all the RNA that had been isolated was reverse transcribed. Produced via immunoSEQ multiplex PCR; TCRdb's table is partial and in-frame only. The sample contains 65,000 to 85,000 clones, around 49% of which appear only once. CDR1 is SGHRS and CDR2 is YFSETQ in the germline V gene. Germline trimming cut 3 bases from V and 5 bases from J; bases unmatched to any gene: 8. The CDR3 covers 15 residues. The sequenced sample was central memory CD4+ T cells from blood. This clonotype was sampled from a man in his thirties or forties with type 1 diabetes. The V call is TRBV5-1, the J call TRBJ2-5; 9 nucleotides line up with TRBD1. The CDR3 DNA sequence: TGCGCCAGCAGCTCGGGACAGGGAGCGGTCGAGACCCAGTACTTC. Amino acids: CASSSGQGAVETQYF.